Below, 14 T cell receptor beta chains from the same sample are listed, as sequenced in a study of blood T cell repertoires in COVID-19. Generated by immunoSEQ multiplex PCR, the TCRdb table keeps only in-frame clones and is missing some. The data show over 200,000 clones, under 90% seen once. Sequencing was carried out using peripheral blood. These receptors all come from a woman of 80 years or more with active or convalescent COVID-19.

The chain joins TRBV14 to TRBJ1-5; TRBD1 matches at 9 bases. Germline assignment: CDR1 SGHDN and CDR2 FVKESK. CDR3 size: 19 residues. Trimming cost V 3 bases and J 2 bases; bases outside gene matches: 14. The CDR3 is CASSQSRDRARTGNQPQHF. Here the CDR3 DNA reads TGTGCCAGCAGCCAGTCCCGGGACAGGGCACGAACGGGCAATCAGCCCCAGCATTTT.

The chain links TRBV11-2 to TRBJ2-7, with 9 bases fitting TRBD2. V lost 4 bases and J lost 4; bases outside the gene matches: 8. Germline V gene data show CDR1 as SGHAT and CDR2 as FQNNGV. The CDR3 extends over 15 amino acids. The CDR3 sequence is CASSSTSGGPYEQYF. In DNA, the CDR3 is TGTGCCAGCAGCTCCACGAGCGGGGGGCCGTACGAGCAGTACTTC.

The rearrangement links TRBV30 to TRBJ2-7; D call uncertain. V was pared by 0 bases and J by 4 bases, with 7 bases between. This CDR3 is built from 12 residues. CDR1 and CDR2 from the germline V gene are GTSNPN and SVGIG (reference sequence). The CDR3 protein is CAWSVPKYEQYF. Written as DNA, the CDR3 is TGTGCCTGGAGTGTTCCTAAGTACGAGCAGTACTTC. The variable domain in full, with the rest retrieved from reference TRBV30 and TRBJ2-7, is SQTIHQWPATLVQPVGSPLSLECTVEGTSNPNLYWYRQAAGRGLQLLFYSVGIGQISSEVPQNLSASRPQDRQFILSSKKLLLSDSGFYLCAWSVPKYEQYFGPGTRLTVT.

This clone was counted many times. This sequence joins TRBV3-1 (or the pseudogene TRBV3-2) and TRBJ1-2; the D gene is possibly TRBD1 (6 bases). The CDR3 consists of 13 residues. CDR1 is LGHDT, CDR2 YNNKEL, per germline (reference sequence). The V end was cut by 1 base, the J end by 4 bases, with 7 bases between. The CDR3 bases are TGTGCCAGCAGCCAAGGACAGGTCTATGGCTACACCTTC. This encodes CASSQGQVYGYTF.

The CDR3 DNA follows: TGTGCCTGGAGTGCAGGGGCCAAAAACACTGAAGCTTTCTTT. Translating it yields CAWSAGAKNTEAFF. The chain carries TRBV30 and TRBJ1-1; D perhaps matches TRBD1 (6 bases). The CDR3 is 14 residues long. Germline V gene sequence: CDR1 GTSNPN, CDR2 SVGIG (reference sequence). Trimming pared 1 base from V and 2 bases from J, leaving 11 bases between.

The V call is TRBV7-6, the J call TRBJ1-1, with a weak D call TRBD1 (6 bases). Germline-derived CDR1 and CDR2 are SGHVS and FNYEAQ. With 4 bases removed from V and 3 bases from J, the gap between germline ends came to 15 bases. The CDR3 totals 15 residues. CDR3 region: CASSSYRELDTEAFF. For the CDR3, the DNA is TGTGCCAGCAGCTCGTACAGGGAATTGGACACTGAAGCTTTCTTT.

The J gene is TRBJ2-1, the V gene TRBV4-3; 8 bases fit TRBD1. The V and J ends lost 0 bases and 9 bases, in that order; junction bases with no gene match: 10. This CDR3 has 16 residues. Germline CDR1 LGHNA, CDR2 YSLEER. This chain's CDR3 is CASSQDQGAFSGEQFF. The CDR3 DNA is TGCGCCAGCAGCCAAGACCAGGGGGCGTTTAGCGGTGAGCAGTTCTTC.

CDR3 coding DNA: TGTGCCTGGAGTCCAGGGGACCTCTACGAGCAGTACTTC. Residues: CAWSPGDLYEQYF. The genes are TRBV30 and TRBJ2-7; weak D call: TRBD1 (6 bases). CDR1 GTSNPN and CDR2 SVGIG come from the germline V gene (reference sequence). The ends were cut back, 2 bases at V and 3 bases at J, with 11 bases in the middle. The CDR3 contains 13 residues.

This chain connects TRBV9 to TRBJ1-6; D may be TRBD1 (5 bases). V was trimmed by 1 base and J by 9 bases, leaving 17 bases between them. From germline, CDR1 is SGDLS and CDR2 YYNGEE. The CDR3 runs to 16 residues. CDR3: CASSVLGTWGGSPLHF. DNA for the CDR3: TGTGCCAGCAGCGTATTAGGGACCTGGGGGGGTTCACCCCTCCACTTT.

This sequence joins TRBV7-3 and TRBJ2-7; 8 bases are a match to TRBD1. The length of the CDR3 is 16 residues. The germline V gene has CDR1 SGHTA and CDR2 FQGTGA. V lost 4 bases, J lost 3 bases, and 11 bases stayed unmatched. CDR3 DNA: TGTGCCAGCAGCTCGTACAGCGCGGACAGGGTCTACGAGCAGTACTTC. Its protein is CASSSYSADRVYEQYF.

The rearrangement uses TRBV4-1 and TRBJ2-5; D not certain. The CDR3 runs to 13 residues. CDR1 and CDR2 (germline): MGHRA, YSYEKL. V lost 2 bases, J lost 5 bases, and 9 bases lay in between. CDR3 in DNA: TGCGCCAGCAGCCAAACGAGGATGGAGACCCAGTACTTC. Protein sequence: CASSQTRMETQYF.

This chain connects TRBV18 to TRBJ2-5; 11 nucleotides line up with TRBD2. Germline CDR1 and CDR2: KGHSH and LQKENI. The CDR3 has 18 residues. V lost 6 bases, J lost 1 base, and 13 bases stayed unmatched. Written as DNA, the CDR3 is TGTGCCAGCTCCCCTTTGCCTACTAGCGGGGGACTCCAAGAGACCCAGTACTTC. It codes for CASSPLPTSGGLQETQYF.

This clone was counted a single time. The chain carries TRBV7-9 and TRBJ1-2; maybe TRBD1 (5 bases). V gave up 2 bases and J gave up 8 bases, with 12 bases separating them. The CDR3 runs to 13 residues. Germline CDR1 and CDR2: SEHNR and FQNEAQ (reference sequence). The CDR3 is CASSLQGLGGYTF. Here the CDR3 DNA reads TGTGCCAGCAGCTTACAGGGACTTGGGGGCTACACCTTC.

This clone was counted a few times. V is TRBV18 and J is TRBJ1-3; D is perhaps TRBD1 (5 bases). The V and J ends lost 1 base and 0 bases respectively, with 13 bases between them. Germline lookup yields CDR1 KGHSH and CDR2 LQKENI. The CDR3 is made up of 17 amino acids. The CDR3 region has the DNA TGTGCCAGCTCACCACAGGGGTCAGGGATCTCTGGAAACACCATATATTTT. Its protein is CASSPQGSGISGNTIYF.